These 4 T cell receptor beta chains were all obtained from the same sample, sequenced in a study of blood T cell repertoires in COVID-19 (dated by TCRdb to 2020 to 2022). The receptor library was made with the immunoSEQ multiplex PCR assay. TCRdb stores this immuneACCESS table with in-frame sequences only. Part of the clones is absent; in the studies checked, under half of the shortfall reflects unresolved V genes, and no reason is known for the rest. The sample yields more than 200,000 clones; 81% were counted once. The top ten clones comprise 7.9% of the sample. Source material: peripheral blood. These receptors were obtained from an elderly woman with acute or convalescent COVID-19.

This chain joins TRBV6-1 and TRBJ1-6; a weak D match, TRBD1 (5 bases). The CDR3 consists of 14 residues. CDR1 and CDR2 from the germline V gene are MNHNS and SASEGT. The V end was cut by 2 bases, the J end by 7 bases, with 9 bases between. In DNA form, the CDR3 reads TGTGCCAGCAGTGAATGGGGGGAAAATTCACCCCTCCACTTT. Protein: CASSEWGENSPLHF.

The rearrangement joins TRBV7-9 to TRBJ1-6, with 8 bases that match TRBD1. The germline V gene encodes CDR1 SEHNR and CDR2 FQNEAQ (reference sequence). V lost 1 base to trimming and J lost 5 bases; unmatched junction nucleotides: 1. This CDR3 comprises 15 residues. CDR3 bases: TGTGCCAGCAGCTTAGGGACAGGGAATAATTCACCCCTCCACTTT. Translating it yields CASSLGTGNNSPLHF.

The V gene is TRBV7-6, the J gene TRBJ2-1; 10 positions agree with TRBD1. CDR3 length equals 14 residues. The V gene end was trimmed by 5 bases and the J gene end by 6 bases; junction bases not matched to a gene: 4. Germline loops: CDR1 SGHVS, CDR2 FNYEAQ. This CDR3 is CASSPGQGSNEQFF. Written as DNA, the CDR3 is TGTGCCAGCAGCCCGGGACAGGGGAGCAATGAGCAGTTCTTC.

This clone was seen once. The rearrangement links TRBV20-1 to TRBJ1-6; 9 nucleotides align to TRBD1. This CDR3 is 15 amino acids long. After removal of 3 bases from V and 7 bases from J, the junction contained 7 bases not matched to a gene. In germline, CDR1 is DFQATT, CDR2 SNEGSKA (reference sequence). CDR3 sequence: CSASSGGTGNSPLHF. The CDR3, as DNA: TGCAGTGCTAGTTCTGGAGGGACAGGGAATTCACCCCTCCACTTT.